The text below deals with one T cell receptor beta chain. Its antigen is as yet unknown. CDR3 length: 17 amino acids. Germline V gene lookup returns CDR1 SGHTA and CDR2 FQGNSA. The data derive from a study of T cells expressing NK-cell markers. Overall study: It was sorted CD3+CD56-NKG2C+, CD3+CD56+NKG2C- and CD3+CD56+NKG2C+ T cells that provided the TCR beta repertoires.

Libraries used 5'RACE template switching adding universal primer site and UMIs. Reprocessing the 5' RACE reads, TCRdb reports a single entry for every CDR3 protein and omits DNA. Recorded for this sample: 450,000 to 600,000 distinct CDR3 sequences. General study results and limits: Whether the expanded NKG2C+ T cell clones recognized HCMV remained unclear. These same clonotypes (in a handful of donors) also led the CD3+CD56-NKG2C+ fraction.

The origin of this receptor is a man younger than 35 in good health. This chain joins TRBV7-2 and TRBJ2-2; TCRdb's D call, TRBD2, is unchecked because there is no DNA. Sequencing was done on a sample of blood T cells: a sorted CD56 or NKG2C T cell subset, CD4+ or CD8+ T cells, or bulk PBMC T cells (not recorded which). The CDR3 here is CASSPLERDHATGELFF.